Following are 17 T cell receptor beta chains from one sample sequenced in a study of sequential checkpoint blockade in melanoma. Treatment in this sample: randomized to nivolumab then ipilimumab (arm A) or the reverse (arm B). Here immunoSEQ multiplex PCR was the method, and the copy in TCRdb shows in-frame clones only, minus some. This sample has about 22,000 clones; around 80% occur once, and the top ten carry 25% to 35%. Sequenced material: CD8+ T cells sorted from blood (inferred from file names), taken from a patient given nivolumab and ipilimumab in sequence. These receptors all stem from a human donor with melanoma.

The rearrangement links TRBV19 to TRBJ1-5; weak D call: TRBD1 (5 bases). Per the germline V gene, CDR1 is LNHDA and CDR2 is SQIVND (reference sequence). Trimming left V 0 bases short and J 3 bases short, with 9 bases between. The CDR3 runs to 15 residues. CDR3 loop: CASSIEVRDNQPQHF. In DNA, the CDR3 is TGTGCCAGTAGTATAGAGGTCAGGGACAATCAGCCCCAGCATTTT.

The chain links TRBV5-6 to TRBJ1-2; 7 bases are a match to TRBD1. Germline V gene data show CDR1 as SGHDT and CDR2 as YYEEEE. This CDR3 comprises 18 residues. The V gene end was trimmed by 1 base and the J gene end by 4 bases; junction bases not matched to a gene: 16. The CDR3 sequence: CASSLLAEGAGGGYGYTF. CDR3 DNA: TGTGCCAGCAGCTTGTTGGCGGAGGGGGCAGGCGGAGGCTATGGCTACACCTTC.

This clone has more than one count but fewer than ten. The DNA for the CDR3 is TGTGCCAGCGGACAGGGTTACAATGAGCAGTTCTTC. Translation gives CASGQGYNEQFF. The chain uses TRBV11-2 and TRBJ2-1, with 8 bases lining up with TRBD1. J lost 4 bases, V lost 8 bases, and 1 base had no gene match. The CDR3 spans 12 residues. CDR1 and CDR2 from the germline V gene are SGHAT and FQNNGV.

The genes are TRBV5-1 and TRBJ1-2; possibly TRBD1 for D (6 bases). V lost 0 bases to trimming and J lost 5 bases, with 11 bases between them. Germline V gene lookup returns CDR1 SGHRS and CDR2 YFSETQ. This CDR3 comprises 14 residues. The CDR3 here is CASSLGTGKYGYTF. CDR3 bases: TGCGCCAGCAGCTTGGGAACAGGGAAGTATGGCTACACCTTC.

This chain uses TRBV2 with TRBJ1-5; D perhaps matches TRBD1 (5 bases). The CDR3 contains 14 residues. Trimming pared 2 bases from V and 1 base from J, leaving 6 bases between. CDR1 is SNHLY and CDR2 is FYNNEI in the germline V gene. The CDR3 region is CASSEQGSNQPQHF. In DNA, the CDR3 is TGTGCCAGCAGTGAACAGGGCAGCAATCAGCCCCAGCATTTT.

The rearrangement links TRBV7-8 to TRBJ1-2; D remains ambiguous. The germline V and J ends were trimmed by 0 bases and 4 bases, with 6 bases remaining between them. Germline V CDR1 and CDR2: SGHVS, FQNEAQ. The CDR3 is made up of 13 amino acids. CDR3 nucleotides: TGTGCCAGCAGCTTAGCTGGACTCTATGGCTACACCTTC. This sequence encodes CASSLAGLYGYTF.

This clone was seen more than once but under ten times. The rearrangement links TRBV4-3 to TRBJ2-3; 9 bases line up with TRBD2. After removal of 7 bases from V and 6 bases from J, the junction contained 14 bases not matched to a gene. The CDR3 is 16 residues long. Per the germline V gene, CDR1 is LGHNA and CDR2 is YSLEER. CDR3 protein: CASTQTGTSFPDTQYF. CDR3 nucleotide sequence: TGCGCCAGCACTCAAACCGGGACTAGCTTCCCGGATACGCAGTATTTT.

The chain links TRBV27 to TRBJ1-2; D gene ambiguous. Germline V gives CDR1 MNHEY, CDR2 SMNVEV (reference sequence). V was shortened by 2 bases and J by 3 bases, with 7 bases between the two germline ends. The CDR3 contains 13 residues. CDR3 sequence reads: CASSLLPDYGYTF. The CDR3 DNA reads as TGTGCCAGCAGTTTACTCCCGGACTATGGCTACACCTTC.

This clone has only one observation. This chain uses TRBV5-1 with TRBJ1-1, with D uncertain. The CDR3 is made up of 15 amino acids. The V end lost 4 bases, the J end lost 1 base, and 14 bases lay between the germline ends. Germline V gene sequence: CDR1 SGHRS, CDR2 YFSETQ. CDR3 region: CASSLPGGGNTEAFF. The CDR3 DNA follows: TGCGCCAGCAGCCTGCCGGGTGGAGGGAACACTGAAGCTTTCTTT.

The chain combines TRBV10-3 with TRBJ2-1, with no clear D. The V gene's germline CDR1 is ENHRY and CDR2 SYGVKD. Trimming left V 2 bases short and J 0 bases short, with 11 bases between. This CDR3 is 16 amino acids long. CDR3: CAISEVSGSSYNEQFF. The DNA for the CDR3 is TGTGCCATCAGTGAGGTTTCTGGCAGCTCCTACAATGAGCAGTTCTTC.

The chain links TRBV27 to TRBJ2-7; a weak D match, TRBD2 (5 bases). Germline V lookup: CDR1 MNHEY, CDR2 SMNVEV (reference sequence). The CDR3 length is 13 residues. V lost 5 bases and J lost 2, with 10 bases in between. As DNA, the CDR3 is TGTGCCAGCAGTCGCGGGCTCGCCTACGAGCAGTACTTC. This sequence encodes CASSRGLAYEQYF.

J is TRBJ2-5 and V is TRBV27, with TRBD2 matching 13 bases. V gave up 1 base and J gave up 11 bases; unmatched junction bases: 13. There are 17 residues in the CDR3. CDR1 is MNHEY, CDR2 SMNVEV, per germline (reference sequence). The CDR3: CASSLLLAGGALREQYF. The CDR3 DNA sequence: TGTGCCAGCAGTTTATTACTAGCGGGAGGGGCACTTCGGGAGCAGTACTTC.

The chain couples TRBV4-2 to TRBJ2-1; 9 positions agree with TRBD2. J lost 8 bases, V lost 1 base, and 9 bases had no gene match. CDR1 and CDR2 from the germline V gene are LGHNA and YNFKEQ. There are 16 residues in the CDR3. CDR3 sequence: CASSQALAGLFDEQFF. In nucleotides, the CDR3 is TGTGCCAGCAGCCAAGCGCTAGCGGGACTTTTTGATGAGCAGTTCTTC.

V is TRBV15 and J is TRBJ1-5; TRBD1 aligns across 7 bases. J was trimmed by 4 bases and V by 0 bases; bases with no gene match: 12. The germline CDR1 and CDR2 sequences are LNHNV and YYDKDF (reference sequence). This CDR3 comprises 18 residues. CDR3 nucleotide sequence: TGTGCCACCAGCAGAGAGGAACTACAGGGGTTGAGGAATCAGCCCCAGCATTTT. Protein: CATSREELQGLRNQPQHF.

This chain connects TRBV9 to TRBJ1-4; D is unclear. Germline V lookup: CDR1 SGDLS, CDR2 YYNGEE. Trimming took off 4 bases at V and 4 bases at J, with 14 bases between the two ends. The CDR3 loop spans 15 amino acids. The CDR3 reads CASSLGGRGNEKLFF. CDR3 in DNA: TGTGCCAGCAGCTTGGGCGGGCGGGGTAATGAAAAACTGTTTTTT.

V usage is TRBV7-9 and J usage is TRBJ2-3; perhaps TRBD1 as D (6 bases). The CDR3 loop spans 16 amino acids. Trimming took 3 bases from V and 2 from J, leaving 15 bases between them. Germline V gives CDR1 SEHNR, CDR2 FQNEAQ (reference sequence). CDR3 nucleotide sequence: TGTGCCAGCAGCTTTATTCCAGGGGCGAACACAGATACGCAGTATTTT. Its protein is CASSFIPGANTDTQYF.

The chain uses TRBV4-2 and TRBJ2-7; 8 bases map to TRBD2. The CDR3 extends over 13 amino acids. The germline CDR1 and CDR2 sequences are LGHNA and YNFKEQ. Unmatched junction bases numbered 3, after V lost 4 bases and J lost 4 bases. The CDR3: CASSPRLAYEQYF. The CDR3 bases are TGTGCCAGCAGCCCCCGACTAGCGTACGAGCAGTACTTC.